This T cell receptor beta chain stems from a study of tumor-infiltrating lymphocytes in localized non-small cell lung cancer. Study findings and constraints: Recurrence-free survival showed no association with tumor T-cell fraction. T-cell fraction did not differ between immunotypes IM1 and IM2. Each assay used a separate piece of the same tissue.

This CDR3 is built from 14 residues. Losses at the gene ends were 3 bases for V and 1 base for J; bases not matched to a gene: 1. Germline V lookup: CDR1 MDHEN, CDR2 SYDVKM. Produced via immunoSEQ multiplex PCR; TCRdb's table is partial and in-frame only. The repertoire holds around 9,600 clones, about 72% seen once, with approximately 10% in the top ten. In regard to this clone: Its antigen is currently unknown.

The sequenced material came from lung tumor tissue. The chain is built from TRBV28 and TRBJ2-3; 7 bases line up with TRBD1. The TCR originated in a human donor with non-small cell lung cancer. The CDR3 region has the DNA TGTGCCAGCAGTTTCCAGGGGGGCACAGATACGCAGTATTTT. Protein sequence: CASSFQGGTDTQYF.